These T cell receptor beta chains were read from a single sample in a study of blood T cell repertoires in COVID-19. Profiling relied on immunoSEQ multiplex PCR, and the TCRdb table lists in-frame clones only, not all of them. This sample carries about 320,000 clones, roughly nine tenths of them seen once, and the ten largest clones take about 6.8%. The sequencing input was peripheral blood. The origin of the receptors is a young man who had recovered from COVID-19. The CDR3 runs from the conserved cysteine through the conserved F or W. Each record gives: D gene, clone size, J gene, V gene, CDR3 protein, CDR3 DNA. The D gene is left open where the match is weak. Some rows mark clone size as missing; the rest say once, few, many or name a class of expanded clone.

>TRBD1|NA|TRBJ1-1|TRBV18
CASSTDRATEAFF
TGTGCCAGCTCGACGGACAGGGCCACTGAAGCTTTCTTT
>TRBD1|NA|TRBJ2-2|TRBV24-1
CATSDTGQGLAGELFF
TGTGCCACCAGTGACACCGGACAGGGGTTAGCCGGGGAGCTGTTTTTT
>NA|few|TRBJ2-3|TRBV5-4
CASSGAGDFHTDTQYF
TGTGCCAGCAGCGGAGCCGGGGACTTCCACACAGATACGCAGTATTTT
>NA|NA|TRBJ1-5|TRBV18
CASSPRTDSNQPQHF
TGTGCCAGCTCACCGAGGACAGATAGCAATCAGCCCCAGCATTTT
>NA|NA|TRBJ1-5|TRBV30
CAWSAETGSQPQHF
TGTGCCTGGAGTGCAGAGACAGGCAGTCAGCCCCAGCATTTT
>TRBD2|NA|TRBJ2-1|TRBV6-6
CASSLGTSGKSSYNEQFF
TGTGCCAGCAGTCTAGGGACTAGCGGGAAAAGCTCCTACAATGAGCAGTTCTTC
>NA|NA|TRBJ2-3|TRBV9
CASSVVPVAGTDTQYF
TGTGCCAGCAGCGTAGTCCCTGTAGCTGGTACAGATACGCAGTATTTT
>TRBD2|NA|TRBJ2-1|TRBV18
CASSPRSSHSIAGANNEQFF
TGTGCCAGCTCACCCAGATCTAGCCATTCAATAGCGGGAGCCAACAATGAGCAGTTCTTC
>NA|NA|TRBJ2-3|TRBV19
CASSRSGQSDTQYF
TGTGCCAGTAGTCGCTCGGGTCAATCAGATACGCAGTATTTT
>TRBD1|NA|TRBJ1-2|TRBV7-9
CASTFTGEGYGYTF
TGTGCCAGCACCTTCACAGGGGAAGGCTATGGCTACACCTTC
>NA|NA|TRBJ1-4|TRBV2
CASSDRSGAGEKLFF
TGTGCCAGCAGTGATCGTAGTGGGGCTGGTGAAAAACTGTTTTTT
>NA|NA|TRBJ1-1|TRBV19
CASSRRQVMNTEAFF
TGTGCCAGTAGTCGCCGACAGGTAATGAACACTGAAGCTTTCTTT
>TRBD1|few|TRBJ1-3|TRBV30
CAWSPGQGGLSGNTIYF
TGTGCCTGGAGTCCGGGACAGGGGGGTCTCTCTGGAAACACCATATATTTT
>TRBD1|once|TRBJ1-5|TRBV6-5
CATDRAGNQPQHF
TGTGCCACCGACAGGGCGGGCAATCAGCCCCAGCATTTT
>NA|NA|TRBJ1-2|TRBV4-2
CASRPGVGPTNYGYTF
TGTGCCAGCAGGCCGGGAGTCGGACCCACTAACTATGGCTACACCTTC
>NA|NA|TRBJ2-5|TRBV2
CASRGVTQETQYF
TGTGCCAGCAGAGGGGTCACGCAAGAGACCCAGTACTTC
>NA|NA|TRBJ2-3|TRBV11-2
CASSLGPDTQYF
TGTGCCAGCAGCTTAGGGCCAGATACGCAGTATTTT
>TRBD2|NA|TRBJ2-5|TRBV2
CASNSGTRGETQYF
TGTGCCAGCAATTCCGGGACTAGGGGAGAGACCCAGTACTTC
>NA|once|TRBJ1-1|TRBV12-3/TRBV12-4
CASSPGQNTEAFF
TGTGCCAGCAGTCCGGGACAGAACACTGAAGCTTTCTTT
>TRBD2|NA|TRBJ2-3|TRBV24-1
CATSDLQVFRVAGVKGADTQYF
TGTGCCACCAGTGATTTGCAAGTTTTTCGGGTAGCGGGGGTTAAGGGCGCAGATACGCAGTATTTT
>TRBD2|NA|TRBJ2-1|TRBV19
CASSIPPTSGRATEQFF
TGTGCCAGTAGTATACCCCCGACTAGCGGGAGGGCCACTGAGCAGTTCTTC
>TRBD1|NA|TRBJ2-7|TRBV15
CATSSRTGIVEQYF
TGTGCCACCAGCTCCCGGACAGGGATCGTCGAGCAGTACTTC
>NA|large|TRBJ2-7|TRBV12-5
CASGLGAGEQYF
TGTGCTAGTGGTTTGGGGGCCGGCGAGCAGTACTTC
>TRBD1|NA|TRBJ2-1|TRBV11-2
CASSLGQGSYNEQFF
TGTGCCAGCAGCTTGGGACAGGGCTCCTACAATGAGCAGTTCTTC
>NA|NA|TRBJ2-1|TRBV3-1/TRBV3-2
CASSQGQFTYNEQFF
TGTGCCAGCAGCCAAGGGCAGTTCACCTACAATGAGCAGTTCTTC
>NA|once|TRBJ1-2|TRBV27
CASSSLQGPNYGYTF
TGTGCCAGCAGTTCTTTACAGGGACCTAACTATGGCTACACCTTC
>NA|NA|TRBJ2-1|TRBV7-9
CASSFGTGSGNEQFF
TGTGCCAGCAGCTTCGGAACAGGGTCGGGGAATGAGCAGTTCTTC
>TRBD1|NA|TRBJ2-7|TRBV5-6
CASSFRQGAYEQYF
TGTGCCAGCAGCTTTCGGCAGGGGGCCTACGAGCAGTACTTC
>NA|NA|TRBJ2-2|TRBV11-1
CASSPAGYHTGELFF
TGTGCCAGCAGCCCAGCAGGTTATCACACCGGGGAGCTGTTTTTT
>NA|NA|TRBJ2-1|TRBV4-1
CASSPKEGSYNEQFF
TGCGCCAGCAGCCCTAAAGAGGGCTCCTACAATGAGCAGTTCTTC
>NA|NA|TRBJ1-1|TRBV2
CASSERAGNTEAFF
TGTGCCAGCAGTGAACGGGCGGGGAACACTGAAGCTTTCTTT
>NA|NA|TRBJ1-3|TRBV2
CASGGQTYSGNTIYF
TGTGCCAGCGGCGGACAGACCTACTCTGGAAACACCATATATTTT
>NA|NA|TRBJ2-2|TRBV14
CASSQFIGTGELFF
TGTGCCAGCAGCCAATTTATCGGGACCGGGGAGCTGTTTTTT
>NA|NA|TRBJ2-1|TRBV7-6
CASSPRDAKSNEQFF
TGTGCCAGCAGCCCCAGGGATGCGAAGTCCAATGAGCAGTTCTTC
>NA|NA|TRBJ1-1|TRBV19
CASNPGIGYTEAFF
TGTGCCAGTAACCCAGGGATTGGGTACACTGAAGCTTTCTTT
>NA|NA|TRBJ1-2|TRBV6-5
CASSLKPTGIYGYTF
TGTGCCAGCAGCCTAAAACCTACAGGGATCTATGGCTACACCTTC
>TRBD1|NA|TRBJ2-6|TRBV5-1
CASSWLTGGPSGANVLTF
TGCGCCAGCAGCTGGTTGACAGGGGGTCCCTCTGGGGCCAACGTCCTGACTTTC
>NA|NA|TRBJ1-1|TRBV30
CAWGTTEAFF
TGTGCCTGGGGCACCACTGAAGCTTTCTTT
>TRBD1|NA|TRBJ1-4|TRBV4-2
CASSQAPGGQGQNEKLFF
TGTGCCAGCAGCCAGGCTCCAGGGGGCCAGGGACAAAATGAAAAACTGTTTTTT
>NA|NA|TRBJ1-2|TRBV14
CASSQESQDSYGYTF
TGTGCCAGCAGCCAAGAATCCCAGGACAGCTATGGCTACACCTTC
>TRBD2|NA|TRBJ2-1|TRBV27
CASSPRTSGNEQFF
TGTGCCAGCAGTCCCAGGACTAGCGGTAATGAGCAGTTCTTC
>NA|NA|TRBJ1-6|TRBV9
CASSVAGFGNSPLHF
TGTGCCAGCAGCGTAGCGGGATTCGGGAATTCACCCCTCCACTTT
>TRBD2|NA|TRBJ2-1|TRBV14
CASSQDPAGGSYNEQFF
TGTGCCAGCAGCCAAGACCCAGCGGGAGGCTCCTACAATGAGCAGTTCTTC
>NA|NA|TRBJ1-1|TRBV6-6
CASSYVGAETEAFF
TGTGCCAGCAGTTACGTGGGGGCTGAGACTGAAGCTTTCTTT